This T cell receptor beta chain was observed in a study of T cell responses to AZD1222 COVID-19 vaccine. Notes on the study in general: Reportedly, close to half of spike-specific TCRs are directed against unmutated variant regions.

Between the trimmed V and J ends, which lost 0 bases and 1 base, there was a span of 7 bases. The length of the CDR3 is 14 residues. Per the germline V gene, CDR1 is SGHRS and CDR2 is YFSETQ. This clone was detected only once. Its antigen is as yet unknown. The repertoire was sequenced with immunoSEQ multiplex PCR; TCRdb's copy has only in-frame clones and lacks some. The repertoire holds about 150,000 clones, roughly 93% seen once, with more than 1.5% in the top ten. The origin of this receptor is an adult who received the AZD1222 COVID-19 vaccine. Specimen: peripheral blood, collected 28 days after the second AZD1222 dose. The chain carries TRBV5-1 and TRBJ2-5; D call uncertain. CDR3 sequence reads: CASSLGGSQETQYF. The CDR3 coding sequence is TGCGCCAGCAGCTTGGGAGGCAGCCAAGAGACCCAGTACTTC.